A selection of T cell receptor beta chains follows, all from one sample in a study of shared clonotypes between healthy human individuals. Profiling relied on immunoSEQ multiplex PCR, and the TCRdb table lists in-frame clones only, not all of them. Of approximately 640,000 clones listed, 90% are singletons. The sequenced sample was memory CD8+ T cells from PBMCs. These receptors originate from a man in his late teens or twenties in good health. Some clones in this sample may be carry-over from other donors' samples. The conserved cysteine and the conserved F or W are not part of the CDR3 here.

>TRBV5-4|TRBJ2-1
ASSHNRGFGYNEQF
>TRBV19|TRBJ2-1
ASSGPYWNEQF
>TRBV5-6|TRBJ1-5
ASSLWGQGSQPQH
>TRBV14|TRBJ2-7
ASSQGPGGIYEQY
>TRBV27|TRBJ2-7
ASSSREGSYEQY
>TRBV7-9|TRBJ2-7
ASSQDRRSSYEQY
>TRBV7-6|TRBJ2-5
ASSLATLGETQY
>TRBV6-5|TRBJ2-1
ASSPFMNMGNEQF
>TRBV4-2|TRBJ2-2
ASSPRGSTGELF
>TRBV10-2|TRBJ1-5
ASTGGQGLGQPQH
>TRBV9|TRBJ2-2
ASSPGGWRLNTGELF
>TRBV7-9|TRBJ2-7
ASSSSPPGQTY
>TRBV5-1|TRBJ1-1
ASGDRLGTEAF
>TRBV28|TRBJ2-7
ASWGQLPYEQY
>TRBV6-5|TRBJ2-7
ASSSSTGTFSYEQY
>TRBV6-5|TRBJ2-5
ASSFRDRGLETQY
>TRBV7-9|TRBJ2-7
ASSPPVGTAIYEQY